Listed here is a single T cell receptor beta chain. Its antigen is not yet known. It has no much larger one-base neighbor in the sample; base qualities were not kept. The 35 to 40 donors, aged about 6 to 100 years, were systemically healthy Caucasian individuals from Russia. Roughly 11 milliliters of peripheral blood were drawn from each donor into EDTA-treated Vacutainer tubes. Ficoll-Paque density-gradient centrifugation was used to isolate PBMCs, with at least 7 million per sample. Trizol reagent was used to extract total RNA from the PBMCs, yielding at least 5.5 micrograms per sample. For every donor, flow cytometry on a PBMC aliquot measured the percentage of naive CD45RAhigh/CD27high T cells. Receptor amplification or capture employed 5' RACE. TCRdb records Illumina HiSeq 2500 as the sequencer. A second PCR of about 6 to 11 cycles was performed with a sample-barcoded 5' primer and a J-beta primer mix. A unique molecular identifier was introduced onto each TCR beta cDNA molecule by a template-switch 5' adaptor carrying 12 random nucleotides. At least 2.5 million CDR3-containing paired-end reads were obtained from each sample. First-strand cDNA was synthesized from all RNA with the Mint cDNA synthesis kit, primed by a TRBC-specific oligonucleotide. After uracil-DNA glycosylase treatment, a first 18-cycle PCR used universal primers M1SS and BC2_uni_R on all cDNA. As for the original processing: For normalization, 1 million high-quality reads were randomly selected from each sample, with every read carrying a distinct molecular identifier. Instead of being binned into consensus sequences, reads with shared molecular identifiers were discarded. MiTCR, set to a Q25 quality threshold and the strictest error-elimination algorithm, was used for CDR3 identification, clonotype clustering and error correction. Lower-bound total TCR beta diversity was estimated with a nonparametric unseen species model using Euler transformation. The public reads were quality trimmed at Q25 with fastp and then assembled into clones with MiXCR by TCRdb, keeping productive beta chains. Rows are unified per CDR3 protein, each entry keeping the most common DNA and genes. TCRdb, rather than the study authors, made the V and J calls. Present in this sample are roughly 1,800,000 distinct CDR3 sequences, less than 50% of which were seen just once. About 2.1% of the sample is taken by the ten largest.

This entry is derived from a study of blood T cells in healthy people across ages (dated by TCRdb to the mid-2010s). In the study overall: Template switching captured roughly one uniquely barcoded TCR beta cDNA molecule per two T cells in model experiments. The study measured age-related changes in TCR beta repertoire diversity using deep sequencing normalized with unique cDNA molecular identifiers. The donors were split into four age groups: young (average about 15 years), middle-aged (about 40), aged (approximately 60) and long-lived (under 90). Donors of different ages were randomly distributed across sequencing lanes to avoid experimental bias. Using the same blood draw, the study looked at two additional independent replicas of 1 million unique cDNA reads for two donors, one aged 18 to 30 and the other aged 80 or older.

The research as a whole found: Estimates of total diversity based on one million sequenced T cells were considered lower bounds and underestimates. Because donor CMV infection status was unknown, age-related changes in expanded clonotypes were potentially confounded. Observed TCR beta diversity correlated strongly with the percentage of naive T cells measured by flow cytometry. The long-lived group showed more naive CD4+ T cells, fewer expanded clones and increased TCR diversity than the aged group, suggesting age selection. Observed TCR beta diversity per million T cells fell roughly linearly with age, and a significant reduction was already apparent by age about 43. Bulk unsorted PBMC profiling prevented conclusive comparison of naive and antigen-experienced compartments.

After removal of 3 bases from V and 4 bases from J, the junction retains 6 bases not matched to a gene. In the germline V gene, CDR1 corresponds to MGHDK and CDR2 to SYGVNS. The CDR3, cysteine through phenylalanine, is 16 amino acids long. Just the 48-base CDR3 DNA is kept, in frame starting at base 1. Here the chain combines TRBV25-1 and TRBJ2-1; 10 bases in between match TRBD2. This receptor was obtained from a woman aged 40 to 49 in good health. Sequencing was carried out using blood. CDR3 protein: CASSEVAGGPYNEQFF. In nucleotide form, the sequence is TGTGCCAGCAGTGAGGTAGCGGGGGGCCCGTACAATGAGCAGTTCTTC.